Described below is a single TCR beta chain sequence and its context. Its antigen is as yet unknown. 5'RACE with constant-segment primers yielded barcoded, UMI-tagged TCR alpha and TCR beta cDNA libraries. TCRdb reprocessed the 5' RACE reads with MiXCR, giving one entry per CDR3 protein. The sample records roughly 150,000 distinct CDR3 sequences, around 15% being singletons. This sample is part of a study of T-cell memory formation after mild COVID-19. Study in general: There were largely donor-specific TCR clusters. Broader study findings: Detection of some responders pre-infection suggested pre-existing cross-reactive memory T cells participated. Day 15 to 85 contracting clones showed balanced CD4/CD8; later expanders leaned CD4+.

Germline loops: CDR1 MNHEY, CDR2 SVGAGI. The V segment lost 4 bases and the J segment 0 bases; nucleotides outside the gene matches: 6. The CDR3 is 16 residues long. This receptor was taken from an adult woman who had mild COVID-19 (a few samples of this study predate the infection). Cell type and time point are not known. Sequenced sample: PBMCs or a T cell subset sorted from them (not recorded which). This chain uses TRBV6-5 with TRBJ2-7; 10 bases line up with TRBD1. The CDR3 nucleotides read TGTGCCAGCAGTTCGTTGACAGGGGGCACCTCCTACGAGCAGTACTTC. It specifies CASSSLTGGTSYEQYF.